This T cell receptor (beta chain) was retrieved from a study of blood T cell repertoires in COVID-19. Overall study context: In each case, the material was cDNA or gDNA derived from T cells, B-cell-depleted T cells, or PBMCs.

Between the trimmed V and J ends, which lost 5 bases and 5 bases, there was a span of 16 bases. Germline-derived CDR1 and CDR2 are SGHVS and FQNEAQ. The CDR3 contains 15 residues. Method: immunoSEQ multiplex PCR; TCRdb's copy keeps in-frame clones and lacks some. There are some 190,000 clones in the sample; roughly 80% occur only once, and around 7.8% lies in the top ten. The V call is TRBV7-8, the J call TRBJ1-5, with D perhaps matching TRBD1 (6 bases). This TCR came from a woman aged 55-69 years with COVID-19, enrolled during active disease. The sequencing sample was made of peripheral blood. The CDR3 reads CASSPRGGWDQPQHF. The CDR3 DNA reads as TGTGCCAGCAGCCCTAGGGGGGGATGGGATCAGCCCCAGCATTTT.